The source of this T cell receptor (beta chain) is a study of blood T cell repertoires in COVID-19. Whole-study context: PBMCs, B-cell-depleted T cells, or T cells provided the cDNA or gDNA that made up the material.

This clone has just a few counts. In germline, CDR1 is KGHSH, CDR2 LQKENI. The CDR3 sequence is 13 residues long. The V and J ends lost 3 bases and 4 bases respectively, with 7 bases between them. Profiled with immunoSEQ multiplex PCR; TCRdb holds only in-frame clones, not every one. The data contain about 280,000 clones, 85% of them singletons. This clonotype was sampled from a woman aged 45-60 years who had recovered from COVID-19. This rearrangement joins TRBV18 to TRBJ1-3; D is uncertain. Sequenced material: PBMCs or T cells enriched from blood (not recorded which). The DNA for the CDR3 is TGTGCCAGCTCACCTCAACAGGGAAACACCATATATTTT. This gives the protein CASSPQQGNTIYF. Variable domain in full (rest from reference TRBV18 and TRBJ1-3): NAGVMQNPRHLVRRRGQEARLRCSPMKGHSHVYWYRQLPEEGLKFMVYLQKENIIDESGMPKERFSAEFPKEGPSILRIQQVVRGDSAAYFCASSPQQGNTIYFGEGSWLTVV.